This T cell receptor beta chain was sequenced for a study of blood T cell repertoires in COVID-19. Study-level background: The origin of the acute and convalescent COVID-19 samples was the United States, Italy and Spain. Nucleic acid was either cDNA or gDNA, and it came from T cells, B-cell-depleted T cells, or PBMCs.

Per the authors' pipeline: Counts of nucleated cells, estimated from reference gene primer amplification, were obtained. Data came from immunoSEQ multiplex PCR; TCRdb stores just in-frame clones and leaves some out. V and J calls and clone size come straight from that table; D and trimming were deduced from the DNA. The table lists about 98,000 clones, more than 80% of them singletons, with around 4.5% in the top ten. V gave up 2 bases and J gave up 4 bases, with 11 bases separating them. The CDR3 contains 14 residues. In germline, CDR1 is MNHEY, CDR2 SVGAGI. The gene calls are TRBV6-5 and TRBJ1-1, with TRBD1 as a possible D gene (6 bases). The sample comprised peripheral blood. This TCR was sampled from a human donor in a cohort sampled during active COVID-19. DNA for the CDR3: TGTGCCAGCAGTTACATCCGAGGGGGCACTGAAGCTTTCTTT. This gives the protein CASSYIRGGTEAFF.